What follows are 30 T cell receptor beta chains derived from one specimen sequenced in a study of vaccination and CD4 T cells after COVID-19. Sequenced with the Oncomine TCR Beta short-read assay was DNA taken from cultured CD4+ T cells. Using its own MiXCR run on the PCR reads, TCRdb lists one record per CDR3 protein. The sample lists over 10,000 distinct CDR3 sequences; roughly 60% were seen once. These TCRs' antigens remain unknown. Treatment indicated: roughly ten-day PBMC culture with coronavirus spike peptide pools or control peptides (ViraFEST assay). The source material was CD4+ T cells from blood, cultured in vitro. Receptors originate from a human donor who had recovered from COVID-19.

The chain is built from TRBV6-2 or TRBV6-3 and TRBJ2-7, with D uncertain. Germline loops: CDR1 MNHEY, CDR2 SVGEGT. Trimming removed 2 bases from V and 2 bases from J, with 16 bases in between. The CDR3 totals 16 residues. The CDR3 protein is CASSYNLPQSTYEQYF. The CDR3 region has the DNA TGTGCCAGCAGTTACAACTTACCCCAAAGTACCTACGAGCAGTACTTC.

This clonotype showed up just a few times. The chain recombines TRBV27 with TRBJ2-7; 8 positions agree with TRBD2. Germline values: CDR1 MNHEY, CDR2 SMNVEV (reference sequence). After removal of 8 bases from V and 3 bases from J, the junction contained 18 bases not matched to a gene. The CDR3 is made up of 17 amino acids. The CDR3 is CASSPLTSGLSHYEQYF. The DNA of the CDR3 is TGTGCCAGCTCCCCCCTTACTAGCGGACTAAGTCACTACGAGCAGTACTTC.

J is TRBJ2-3 and V is TRBV20-1, with TRBD2 matching 10 bases. CDR1 and CDR2 (germline): DFQATT, SNEGSKA (reference sequence). With 4 bases clipped from V and 5 bases from J, the junction kept 9 bases outside the gene matches. The CDR3 loop spans 15 amino acids. This CDR3 is CSANRLAGARDTQYF. The CDR3 DNA is TGCAGTGCTAATCGACTAGCGGGCGCCAGAGATACGCAGTATTTT.

The J gene is TRBJ2-1, the V gene TRBV7-3; 7 positions agree with TRBD2. Per the germline V gene, CDR1 is SGHTA and CDR2 is FQGTGA. Trimming took 4 bases from V and 7 from J; bases not matched to a gene: 7. The CDR3 is made up of 14 amino acids. The CDR3 DNA reads TGTGCCAGCAGCTCAAGGACTAGTTCAAATGAGCAGTTCTTC. Its protein is CASSSRTSSNEQFF. Filled out from reference TRBV7-3 and TRBJ2-1, the complete variable domain reads GAGVSQTPSNKVTEKGKYVELRCDPISGHTALYWYRQSLGQGPEFLIYFQGTGAADDSGLPNDRFFAVRPEGSVSTLKIQRTERGDSAVYLCASSSRTSSNEQFFGPGTRLTVL.

The chain employs TRBV7-2 and TRBJ2-5; D is uncertain. CDR1 SGHTA and CDR2 FQGNSA come from the germline V gene. This CDR3 is 11 amino acids long. The V gene lost 5 bases and the J gene lost 7 bases, with 8 bases spanning the gap. The CDR3: CASSRTGTQYF. The CDR3 DNA reads as TGTGCCAGCAGCCGCACGGGGACCCAGTACTTC.

A single count supports this clonotype. The chain carries TRBV5-1 and TRBJ2-6; a possible D gene is TRBD1 (7 bases). This CDR3 has 19 residues. From germline, CDR1 is SGHRS and CDR2 YFSETQ. Trimming pared 0 bases from V and 1 base from J, leaving 17 bases between. In DNA form, the CDR3 reads TGCGCCAGCAGCTTGGTGCTCCAGGGGGGCTGGTCTGGGGCCAACGTCCTGACTTTC. As protein: CASSLVLQGGWSGANVLTF. Variable domain in full (rest from reference TRBV5-1 and TRBJ2-6): KAGVTQTPRYLIKTRGQQVTLSCSPISGHRSVSWYQQTPGQGLQFLFEYFSETQRNKGNFPGRFSGRQFSNSRSEMNVSTLELGDSALYLCASSLVLQGGWSGANVLTFGAGSRLTVL.

V gene TRBV7-2 combines with J gene TRBJ1-3, with D unclear. The CDR3 is 14 residues long. CDR1 is SGHTA and CDR2 is FQGNSA in the germline V gene. Trimming stripped 5 bases from V and 4 bases from J, with 12 bases between. The DNA for the CDR3 is TGTGCCAGCAGCCTACAAAGAACCGGAAACACCATATATTTT. Amino acid sequence: CASSLQRTGNTIYF.

This clonotype was seen only a few times. The rearrangement uses TRBV6-5 and TRBJ1-5; the D gene is possibly TRBD1 (5 bases). Germline V gene lookup returns CDR1 MNHEY and CDR2 SVGAGI. V lost 4 bases, J lost 5 bases, and 9 bases lay in between. The CDR3 spans 13 residues. The CDR3 bases are TGTGCCAGCAGTTGGGGCGCGGATCAGCCCCAGCATTTT. It yields the protein CASSWGADQPQHF.

The rearrangement joins TRBV6-1 to TRBJ1-5; D is uncertain. The V end was cut by 7 bases, the J end by 4 bases, with 11 bases between. The germline CDR1 and CDR2 sequences are MNHNS and SASEGT. This CDR3 region has 13 residues. CDR3 nucleotides: TGTGCCAGCAAGTTTCAGGAGAATCAGCCCCAGCATTTT. Translation gives CASKFQENQPQHF.

This clonotype is labeled as medium-sized. V is TRBV7-9 and J is TRBJ1-6; D perhaps matches TRBD1 (5 bases). CDR1 SEHNR and CDR2 FQNEAQ come from the germline V gene (reference sequence). The CDR3 loop spans 15 amino acids. With 5 bases removed from V and 5 bases from J, the gap between germline ends came to 13 bases. The CDR3 is CASSPLSGNNSPLHF. The CDR3 coding sequence is TGTGCCAGCAGCCCTCTTTCAGGGAATAATTCACCCCTCCACTTT.

V usage is TRBV7-3 and J usage is TRBJ2-3; D might be TRBD1 (6 bases). V lost 4 bases to trimming and J lost 2 bases, with 10 bases between them. Germline V gene lookup returns CDR1 SGHTA and CDR2 FQGTGA. The CDR3 spans 14 residues. Here the CDR3 reads CASSSLGATDTQYF. CDR3 nucleotide sequence: TGTGCCAGCAGCTCCCTGGGGGCCACAGATACGCAGTATTTT.

The rearrangement joins TRBV20-1 to TRBJ2-1; 9 bases map to TRBD2. This CDR3 has 16 amino acids. CDR1 DFQATT and CDR2 SNEGSKA come from the germline V gene (reference sequence). The V gene end was trimmed by 5 bases and the J gene end by 0 bases; junction bases not matched to a gene: 8. The CDR3 sequence: CSAVTFSGSSYNEQFF. The CDR3 DNA reads TGCAGTGCTGTCACTTTTAGCGGGAGCTCCTACAATGAGCAGTTCTTC.

This chain links TRBV20-1 with TRBJ1-4; TRBD1 matches 7 bases. CDR3 size: 17 residues. V shed 1 base and J 4 bases; nucleotides not matched to a gene: 12. Germline CDR1 reads DFQATT; CDR2 reads SNEGSKA (reference sequence). The CDR3 protein is CSARANVDRVGNEKLFF. CDR3 in DNA: TGCAGTGCTAGAGCTAACGTAGACAGGGTTGGTAATGAAAAACTGTTTTTT.

This clonotype has just one count. The chain uses TRBV20-1 and TRBJ2-1, with TRBD2 matching over 7 bases. The CDR3 totals 13 residues. V was clipped by 2 bases and J by 9 bases; unmatched bases: 7. Looked up from germline, CDR1 is DFQATT and CDR2 is SNEGSKA (reference sequence). The CDR3 sequence: CSARFLAVSEQFF. The CDR3, as DNA: TGCAGTGCTAGATTCCTAGCGGTGAGTGAGCAGTTCTTC.

In this sample, this clonotype turned up a few times. The chain links TRBV20-1 to TRBJ1-2; D possibly corresponds to TRBD1 (6 bases). CDR3 size: 12 residues. The germline gives CDR1 DFQATT, CDR2 SNEGSKA (reference sequence). CDR3 in amino acids: CSQRGGGQGYTF. Here the CDR3 DNA reads TGCAGCCAGCGGGGCGGGGGACAAGGCTACACCTTC.

This chain links TRBV28 with TRBJ1-1, with D uncertain. The ends were cut back, 0 bases at V and 1 base at J, with 6 bases in the middle. The CDR3 has 14 residues. CDR1 MDHEN and CDR2 SYDVKM come from the germline V gene. CDR3 residues: CASSLWAANTEAFF. CDR3 DNA: TGTGCCAGCAGTTTATGGGCGGCGAACACTGAAGCTTTCTTT.

This clonotype occurred a few times. The chain recombines TRBV27 with TRBJ1-4; 8 nucleotides match TRBD1. The CDR3 extends over 16 amino acids. V was pared by 6 bases and J by 7 bases, with 13 bases of the junction left unmatched. CDR1 and CDR2 (germline): MNHEY, SMNVEV (reference sequence). DNA for the CDR3: TGTGCCAGCAGCCAGTTATTCGGACAGGGCAGTGAAAAACTGTTTTTT. It encodes CASSQLFGQGSEKLFF.

This clonotype turned up a few times. An end of the junction differs from the germline gene, which may be a read error. The V gene is TRBV15, the J gene TRBJ2-5; either TRBD1 or TRBD2 may fit D (6 bases each). Germline CDR1 is LNHNV and CDR2 is YYDKDF (reference sequence). The CDR3 sequence is 15 residues long. The CDR3 nucleotides are TGTGCCACCAGCGGAGAGGGGGGTGGCCAAGAGACCCAGTACTTC. Translation: CATSGEGGGQETQYF. The full variable domain, rest sourced from reference TRBV15 and TRBJ2-5, is DAMVIQNPRYQVTQFGKPVTLSCSQTLNHNVMYWYQQKSSQAPKLLFHYYDKDFNNEADTPDNFQSRRPNTSFCFLDIRSPGLGDTAMYLCATSGEGGGQETQYFGPGTRLLVL.

To note about this clonotype: An end of the junction differs from the germline gene, which may be a read error. The CDR3 is CSATENAEAFF. CDR3 sequence (DNA): TGCAGTGCTACGGAGAACGCTGAAGCTTTCTTT. This chain connects TRBV20-1 to TRBJ1-1; no firm D call. This CDR3 has 11 amino acids. The germline V gene has CDR1 DFQATT and CDR2 SNEGSKA (reference sequence).

The CDR3 bases are TGCAGTGCTAAGACAGGGATTAATTCACCCCTCCACTTT. It translates to CSAKTGINSPLHF. This chain connects TRBV20-1 to TRBJ1-6, with TRBD1 matching 7 bases. Trimming removed 4 bases from V and 6 bases from J; junction bases left unmatched: 3. The CDR3 length is 13 residues. The germline V gene encodes CDR1 DFQATT and CDR2 SNEGSKA (reference sequence).

The V call is TRBV20-1, the J call TRBJ1-3; D gene uncertain. The length of the CDR3 is 14 residues. The V gene's germline CDR1 is DFQATT and CDR2 SNEGSKA (reference sequence). V dropped 1 base and J dropped 0 bases, with 7 bases sitting between them. Here the CDR3 reads CSARVGSSGNTIYF. CDR3 nucleotides: TGCAGTGCTAGAGTGGGAAGCTCTGGAAACACCATATATTTT.

V usage is TRBV7-2 and J usage is TRBJ2-3; no definite D call. The length of the CDR3 is 14 residues. Trimming took off 1 base at V and 2 bases at J, with 7 bases between the two ends. Germline V gene sequence: CDR1 SGHTA, CDR2 FQGNSA. The CDR3 DNA reads TGTGCCAGCAGCTTAGTTCGTGACACAGATACGCAGTATTTT. Protein sequence: CASSLVRDTDTQYF.

This clonotype was seen more than once but under ten times. The chain couples TRBV24-1 to TRBJ2-4, with a possible D match to TRBD2 (6 bases). CDR1 is KGHDR, CDR2 SFDVKD, per germline. The V gene lost 6 bases and the J gene lost 0 bases, with 11 bases spanning the gap. The CDR3 spans 15 residues. CDR3 nucleotide sequence: TGTGCCACCAGTACCTCCGGGGGAGCCAAAAACATTCAGTACTTC. Its protein product is CATSTSGGAKNIQYF.

The chain carries TRBV12-3 or TRBV12-4 and TRBJ2-3; D assignment may be TRBD1 or TRBD2 (5 bases each). V was clipped by 4 bases and J by 2 bases, with 10 bases between them. This CDR3 is 14 amino acids long. CDR3 DNA sequence: TGTGCCAGCAGTTGGGACGGTAACACAGATACGCAGTATTTT. Translating gives CASSWDGNTDTQYF.

V gene TRBV20-1 combines with J gene TRBJ1-4; 8 bases are shared with TRBD1. The CDR3 covers 15 residues. Germline lookup yields CDR1 DFQATT and CDR2 SNEGSKA (reference sequence). The ends lost 0 bases at V and 6 bases at J; junction bases unmatched: 6. Here the CDR3 reads CSARDPLTGDEKLFF. In nucleotides, the CDR3 is TGCAGTGCTAGAGATCCGTTGACAGGGGATGAAAAACTGTTTTTT.

CDR3 in DNA: TGTGCCAGCAGACCCGTAGGGGCAACGAGTAATGAGCAGTTCTTC. Its translation is CASRPVGATSNEQFF. This sequence joins TRBV27 and TRBJ2-1, with D tentatively TRBD1 (5 bases). Trimming cost V 6 bases and J 7 bases, with 19 bases left between them. Germline CDR1 and CDR2: MNHEY and SMNVEV (reference sequence). This CDR3 has 15 amino acids.

Only one count was recorded for this clonotype. The rearrangement joins TRBV7-9 to TRBJ1-6, with 11 bases aligning to TRBD1. From germline, CDR1 is SEHNR and CDR2 FQNEAQ (reference sequence). This CDR3 has 16 amino acids. The junction had 12 bases not matched to a gene; V was cut back by 4 bases and J by 13 bases. The CDR3 nucleotides read TGTGCCAGCAGCTCCCGGACAGGGGGCGAATGGTCCCCCCTCCACTTT. Its translation is CASSSRTGGEWSPLHF.

V is TRBV7-9 and J is TRBJ2-4, with D unresolved. The V and J ends lost 5 bases and 0 bases respectively, with 5 bases between them. From germline, CDR1 is SEHNR and CDR2 FQNEAQ (reference sequence). The CDR3 loop spans 13 amino acids. CDR3 amino acids: CASSIGAKNIQYF. The CDR3 DNA reads as TGTGCCAGCAGCATCGGAGCCAAAAACATTCAGTACTTC.

This clonotype came up once. The J gene is TRBJ2-5, the V gene TRBV6-1, with D possibly TRBD2 on 5 matching bases. The ends were cut back, 6 bases at V and 5 bases at J, with 13 bases in the middle. CDR1 and CDR2 from the germline V gene are MNHNS and SASEGT. The CDR3 has 13 residues. The CDR3 here is CASSEPGKETQYF. For the CDR3, the DNA is TGTGCCAGCAGCGAGCCCGGGAAGGAGACCCAGTACTTC.

The sample holds a few counts of this clonotype. The rearrangement joins TRBV2 to TRBJ1-5; no reliable D call. The CDR3 runs to 13 residues. Germline-derived CDR1 and CDR2 are SNHLY and FYNNEI. The V gene lost 6 bases and the J gene lost 4 bases, with 10 bases spanning the gap. The CDR3 bases are TGTGCCAGCAGACCTCGGCTGAATCAGCCCCAGCATTTT. This gives the protein CASRPRLNQPQHF.